This TCR beta chain was captured in a study of TIL therapy for anti-PD-1-resistant metastatic lung cancer. Study-wide results and caveats: Treatment-naive, never-smoker and oncogene-addicted patients were overrepresented in this highly selected cohort.

Concerning this clone itself: Its cognate antigen is unknown.

Sequencing used immunoSEQ v3. Sequenced by immunoSEQ multiplex PCR; TCRdb stores in-frame clones only, minus some. The profile shows some 43,000 clones, less than 80% of them singletons. Time point here: pre-treatment sample, taken before nivolumab and TIL therapy. The germline gives CDR1 MNHEY, CDR2 SMNVEV (reference sequence). V lost 6 bases to trimming and J lost 1 base; unmatched junction nucleotides: 4. This CDR3 is built from 15 residues. This chain links TRBV27 with TRBJ1-5, with 9 bases that match TRBD1. The sample in question was blood, obtained at baseline. The TCR was taken from a man aged 65 to 85 with non-small cell lung cancer. CDR3 region: CASRFTGGSNQPQHF. The DNA of the CDR3 is TGTGCCAGCAGATTTACAGGGGGCAGCAATCAGCCCCAGCATTTT.